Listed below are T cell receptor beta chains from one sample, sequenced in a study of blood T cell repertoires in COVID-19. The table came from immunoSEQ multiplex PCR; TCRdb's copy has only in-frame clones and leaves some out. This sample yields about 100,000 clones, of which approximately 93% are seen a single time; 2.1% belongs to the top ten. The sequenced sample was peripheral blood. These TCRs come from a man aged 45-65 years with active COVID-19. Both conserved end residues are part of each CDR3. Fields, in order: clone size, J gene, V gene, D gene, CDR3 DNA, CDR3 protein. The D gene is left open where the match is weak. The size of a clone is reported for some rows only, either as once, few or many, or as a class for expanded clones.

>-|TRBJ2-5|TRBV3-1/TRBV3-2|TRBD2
TGTGCCAGCAGCCAGGAGACTAGCGGGGGCCAAGAGACCCAGTACTTC
CASSQETSGGQETQYF
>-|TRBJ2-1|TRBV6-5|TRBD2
TGTGCCAGCAGCAAGCGGGGTTCCTACAATGAGCAGTTCTTC
CASSKRGSYNEQFF
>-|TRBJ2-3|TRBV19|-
TGTGCCAGTAGTATAGGGGGAGAGGGAGCAGATACGCAGTATTTT
CASSIGGEGADTQYF
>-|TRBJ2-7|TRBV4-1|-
TGCGCCAGCAGCCAAGTTGCGGGGCCCGACTACGAGCAGTACTTC
CASSQVAGPDYEQYF
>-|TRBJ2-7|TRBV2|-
TGTGCCAGCAGTGCGTCCCCTTACGAGCAGTACTTC
CASSASPYEQYF
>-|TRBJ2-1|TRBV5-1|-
TGCGCCAGCAGTCTGGACTCGAGCTCCTACAATGAGCAGTTCTTC
CASSLDSSSYNEQFF
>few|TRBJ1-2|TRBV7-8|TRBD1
TGTGCCAGCAGCACCCGGACAGGGCCGCGCTATGGCTACACCTTC
CASSTRTGPRYGYTF
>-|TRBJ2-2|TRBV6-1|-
TGTGCCAGCAGTGACAGGGGATTCGGGGAGCTGTTTTTT
CASSDRGFGELFF
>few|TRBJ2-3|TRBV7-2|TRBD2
TGTGCCAGCAGCTTAGGGGTCGGGGGGAGAACAGATACGCAGTATTTT
CASSLGVGGRTDTQYF
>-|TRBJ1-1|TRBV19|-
TGTGCCAGTACTACGGGACTCTCGAACACTGAAGCTTTCTTT
CASTTGLSNTEAFF
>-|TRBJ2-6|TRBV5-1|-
TGCGCCAGCAGCTTATCAGTCTCTGGGGCCAACGTCCTGACTTTC
CASSLSVSGANVLTF
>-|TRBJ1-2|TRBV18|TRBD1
TGTGCCAGCTCCCCGACAGGGCAGACGAACTATGGCTACACCTTC
CASSPTGQTNYGYTF
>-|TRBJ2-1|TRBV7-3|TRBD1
TGTGCCAGCAGCCCTACCGGGACAGGGAATAGTGAGCAGTTCTTC
CASSPTGTGNSEQFF
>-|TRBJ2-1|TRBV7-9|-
TGTGCCAGCAGCTTAGATCTTGTCTTCACAAGCTCCTACAATGAGCAGTTCTTC
CASSLDLVFTSSYNEQFF
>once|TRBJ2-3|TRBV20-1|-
TGCAGTGCTCCTCTAATAGATACGCAGTATTTT
CSAPLIDTQYF
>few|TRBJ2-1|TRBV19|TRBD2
TGTGCCAGTAGTATAGTCGGGAATAGCTGGACTAGCGGACGAAGGGGGAATGAGCAGTTCTTC
CASSIVGNSWTSGRRGNEQFF
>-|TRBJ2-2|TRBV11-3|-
TGTGCCAGCAGCCCTGGACAGAACACCGGGGAGCTGTTTTTT
CASSPGQNTGELFF
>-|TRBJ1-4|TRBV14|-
TGTGCCAGCAGCCTGACAGGAGTGAATGAAAAACTGTTTTTT
CASSLTGVNEKLFF
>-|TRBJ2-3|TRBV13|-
TGTGCCAGCAGCGTCCTCACAGATACGCAGTATTTT
CASSVLTDTQYF
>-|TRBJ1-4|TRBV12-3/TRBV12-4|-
TGTGCCAGCGGAGGATTCGAAAAACTGTTTTTT
CASGGFEKLFF
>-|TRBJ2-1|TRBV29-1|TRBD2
TGCAGCGTTGAAAAAAGCGGGAAGGGCGAGTTCTTC
CSVEKSGKGEFF
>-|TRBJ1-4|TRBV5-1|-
TGCGCCAGCAGCCTTGTGGAGGGCGGTGAAAAACTGTTTTTT
CASSLVEGGEKLFF
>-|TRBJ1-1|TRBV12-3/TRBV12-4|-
TGTGCCAGCAGTGGAGAGGGGAACACTGAAGCTTTCTTT
CASSGEGNTEAFF
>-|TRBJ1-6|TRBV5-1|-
TGCGCCAGCAGCTTGGGACCGGCGGGAGACAATTCACCCCTCCACTTT
CASSLGPAGDNSPLHF
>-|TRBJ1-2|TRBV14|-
TGTGCCAGCAGCCAAGCCGGGTTTGGCTACACCTTC
CASSQAGFGYTF
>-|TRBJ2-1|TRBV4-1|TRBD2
TGCGCCAGCAGCCAAGACTCCGGGGGGAGATACAATGAGCAGTTCTTC
CASSQDSGGRYNEQFF
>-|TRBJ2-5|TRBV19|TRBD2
TGTGCCAGTAGTCCCTCTTGGCGGGGGGGGAAAGAGACCCAGTACTTC
CASSPSWRGGKETQYF
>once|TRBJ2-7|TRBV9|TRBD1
TGTGCCAGCAGCGTGCGGACAGGGGACAGCGAGCAGTACTTC
CASSVRTGDSEQYF
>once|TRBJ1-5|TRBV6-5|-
TGTGCCAGCAGCCTAGCTCCGAGTCAGCCCCAGCATTTT
CASSLAPSQPQHF
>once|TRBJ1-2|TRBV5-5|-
TGTGCCAGCAGCTCGGACAGTACCCTTGGGGGTCCCACTTATGGCTACACCTTC
CASSSDSTLGGPTYGYTF
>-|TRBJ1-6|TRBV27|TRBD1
TGTGCCAGCAGTCCGCGGACAGGGGGCAATAATTCACCCCTCCACTTT
CASSPRTGGNNSPLHF
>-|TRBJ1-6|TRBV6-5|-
TGTGCCAGCAGTTACTCTGGCAGGAGGACTTCACCCCTCCACTTT
CASSYSGRRTSPLHF
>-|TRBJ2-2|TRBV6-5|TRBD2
TGTGCCAGTAATAGCGGGAGGGCCGGGGAGCTGTTTTTT
CASNSGRAGELFF
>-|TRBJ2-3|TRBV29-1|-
TGCAGCGTTGTAGGGGGGGCCCGAGACTTTGATACGCAGTATTTT
CSVVGGARDFDTQYF
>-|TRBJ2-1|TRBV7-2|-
TGTGCCAGCAGCGAGGACCACAGGGTAGGTGAGCAGTTCTTC
CASSEDHRVGEQFF
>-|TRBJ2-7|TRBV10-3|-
TGTGCCATCAGGGCCGACAGTGGAATGAAGGGGTACGAGCAGTACTTC
CAIRADSGMKGYEQYF
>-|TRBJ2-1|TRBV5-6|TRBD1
TGTGCCAGCAGTCCAGGGACAGCATACAATGAGCAGTTCTTC
CASSPGTAYNEQFF
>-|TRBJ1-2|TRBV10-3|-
TGTGCCATCAGTGCCGGGACACCCTATGGCTACACCTTC
CAISAGTPYGYTF
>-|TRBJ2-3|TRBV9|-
TGTGCCAGCACTCCTGACAGAGACACAGATACGCAGTATTTT
CASTPDRDTDTQYF
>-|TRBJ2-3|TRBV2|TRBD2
TGTGCCAGCAAACTAGCGAGCCCTAGCACAGATACGCAGTATTTT
CASKLASPSTDTQYF
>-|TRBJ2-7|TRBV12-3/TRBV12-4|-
TGTGCCAGCAGTTTTTCCACGTTCGGGGAGCAGTACTTC
CASSFSTFGEQYF
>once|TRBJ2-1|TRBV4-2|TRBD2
TGTGCCAGCAGCCTAACTTCCGGGACTAGTGGGGTCAATGAGCAGTTCTTC
CASSLTSGTSGVNEQFF
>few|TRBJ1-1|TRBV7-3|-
TGTGCCAGCACCCCCGCTGAAGGGGCTGAAGCTTTCTTT
CASTPAEGAEAFF
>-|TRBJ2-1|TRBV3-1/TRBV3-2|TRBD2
TGTGCCAGCAGCCCCCTAGCGGGAGGAGGAGATGAGCAGTTCTTC
CASSPLAGGGDEQFF
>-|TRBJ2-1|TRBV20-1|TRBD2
TGCAGTGCTAGTAGCGGGAGTATGTACAATGAGCAGTTCTTC
CSASSGSMYNEQFF
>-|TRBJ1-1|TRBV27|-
TGTGCCAGCAGTTTGGGGGGAAACACTGAAGCTTTCTTT
CASSLGGNTEAFF
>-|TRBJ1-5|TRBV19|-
TGTGCCAGTAGTATATCCCAGGGCTATCAGCCCCAGCATTTT
CASSISQGYQPQHF